This TCR beta chain derives from a study of blood T cell repertoires in COVID-19. The V gene's germline CDR1 is SGHTA and CDR2 FQGNSA. This CDR3 has 15 amino acids. Unmatched junction bases numbered 5, after V lost 1 base and J lost 3 bases. The assay was immunoSEQ multiplex PCR, and TCRdb's table has in-frame clones only and misses some. The sample has under 200,000 clones, 90% to 95% seen once. The sequencing input was peripheral blood. This chain connects TRBV7-2 to TRBJ2-7; 8 nucleotides line up with TRBD1. This receptor was taken from a man aged 45 to 65 with acute or convalescent COVID-19. The CDR3 DNA reads as TGTGCCAGCAGCTTAGTGGGACAGGAGGGCTACGAGCAGTACTTC. Amino acid sequence: CASSLVGQEGYEQYF.